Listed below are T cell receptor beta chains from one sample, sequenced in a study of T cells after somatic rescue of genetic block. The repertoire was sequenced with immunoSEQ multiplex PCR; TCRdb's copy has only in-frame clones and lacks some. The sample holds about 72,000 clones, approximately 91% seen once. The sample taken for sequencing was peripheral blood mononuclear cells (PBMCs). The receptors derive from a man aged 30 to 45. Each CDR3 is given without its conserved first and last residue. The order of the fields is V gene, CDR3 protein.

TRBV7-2	ASSRAGASDTQY
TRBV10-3	AISEDGNHGYT
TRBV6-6	ASSYRGRSGANVLT
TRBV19	ASSIDPRSGGVTDTQY
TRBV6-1	ASSEVLSNQPQH
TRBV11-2	ASSLERARGEKLF
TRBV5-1	ASSFARGSNTEAF
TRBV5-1	ASSLGMDEKLF
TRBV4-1	ASSQEMRQTNSPLH
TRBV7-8	ASSRGPTGVNQPQH
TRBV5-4	ASSYGTLTNEKLF
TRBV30	AWSVLRNTEAF
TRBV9	ASSVGGGGSYEQY
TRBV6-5	ASSYGLPPYEQY
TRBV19	ASSRGQGDYGYT
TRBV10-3	AISRDREEKLF
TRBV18	ASSPGGWNTEAF
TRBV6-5	ASGDRVYNEQF